Listed below are T cell receptor beta chains from one sample, sequenced in a study of OX40 agonist ivuxolimab in advanced cancers. The table came from immunoSEQ multiplex PCR; TCRdb's copy has only in-frame clones and leaves some out. Among 130,000 or so clones, around 95% were seen once, and the ten largest hold 0.15% to 0.19%. The sample was CD4+ or CD8+ T cells sorted from blood, taken in a trial of the OX40 agonist ivuxolimab. The receptors stem from an adult with an advanced solid tumor such as melanoma, head and neck, liver or kidney cancer. CDR3s include the opening cysteine and the closing phenylalanine or tryptophan. The D gene is left open where the match is weak. Not all rows give a size; the values are once, few, many and, for expanded clones, a class.

V gene: TRBV2; clone size: .; J gene: TRBJ2-2; D gene: TRBD2; CDR3 DNA: TGTGCCAGCAGTGAACTAGCGGGGGGGCCCGGGGAGCTGTTTTTT; CDR3 protein: CASSELAGGPGELFF
V gene: TRBV4-1; clone size: .; J gene: TRBJ1-2; D gene: TRBD1; CDR3 DNA: TGCGCCAGCAGCCAAGTATCCGGGACAGAACTGGAGCGCTATGGCTACACCTTC; CDR3 protein: CASSQVSGTELERYGYTF
V gene: TRBV4-2; clone size: .; J gene: TRBJ2-5; D gene: TRBD1; CDR3 DNA: TGTGCCAGCAGCCGAGGGACAGGGATGGTCCAAGAGACCCAGTACTTC; CDR3 protein: CASSRGTGMVQETQYF
V gene: TRBV4-1; clone size: .; J gene: TRBJ2-2; D gene: .; CDR3 DNA: TGCGCCAGCAGCGCCCCAGTCCGGGTGGGGGAGCTGTTTTTT; CDR3 protein: CASSAPVRVGELFF
V gene: TRBV5-1; clone size: .; J gene: TRBJ1-6; D gene: TRBD1; CDR3 DNA: TGCGCCAGCAGCTTGAGGGGACAGAATAATTCACCCCTCCACTTT; CDR3 protein: CASSLRGQNNSPLHF
V gene: TRBV18; clone size: .; J gene: TRBJ1-3; D gene: .; CDR3 DNA: TGTGCCAGCTCAACTCGTGGATCCAGCCCATCTGGAAACACCATATATTTT; CDR3 protein: CASSTRGSSPSGNTIYF
V gene: TRBV19; clone size: .; J gene: TRBJ1-1; D gene: TRBD1; CDR3 DNA: TGTGCCAGTAGTACCTCTGCGCACAGGGGCACTGAAGCTTTCTTT; CDR3 protein: CASSTSAHRGTEAFF
V gene: TRBV6-1; clone size: .; J gene: TRBJ2-3; D gene: TRBD2; CDR3 DNA: TGTGCCAGCAACCTGCTAGCGGGGGATGGGGATACGCAGTATTTT; CDR3 protein: CASNLLAGDGDTQYF
V gene: TRBV29-1; clone size: once; J gene: TRBJ1-2; D gene: .; CDR3 DNA: TGCAGCGTTGTGTCCGCAGCAATGGGCTACACCTTC; CDR3 protein: CSVVSAAMGYTF
V gene: TRBV25-1; clone size: .; J gene: TRBJ1-5; D gene: .; CDR3 DNA: TGTGCCAGCCATAAGCCTGGACATCCCTCACTTAATCAGCCCCAGCATTTT; CDR3 protein: CASHKPGHPSLNQPQHF
V gene: TRBV2; clone size: once; J gene: TRBJ1-2; D gene: .; CDR3 DNA: TGTGCCAGCAGCCCCGAACGGGGCTCCTATGGCTACACCTTC; CDR3 protein: CASSPERGSYGYTF
V gene: TRBV11-2; clone size: .; J gene: TRBJ1-1; D gene: TRBD1; CDR3 DNA: TGTGCCAGCAGCTTATGGGACAGGGCCACTGAAGCTTTCTTT; CDR3 protein: CASSLWDRATEAFF
V gene: TRBV19; clone size: .; J gene: TRBJ1-4; D gene: .; CDR3 DNA: TGTGCCAGCACACCCCAGGGGCCTATTGAAAAACTGTTTTTT; CDR3 protein: CASTPQGPIEKLFF
V gene: TRBV6-6; clone size: once; J gene: TRBJ1-2; D gene: .; CDR3 DNA: TGTGCCAGCAGTTACACTCCTACAGCCATCTATGGCTACACCTTC; CDR3 protein: CASSYTPTAIYGYTF
V gene: TRBV19; clone size: .; J gene: TRBJ1-1; D gene: .; CDR3 DNA: TGTGCCAGTAGTCCGAACGGGGGTGACACTGAAGCTTTCTTT; CDR3 protein: CASSPNGGDTEAFF
V gene: TRBV19; clone size: .; J gene: TRBJ2-1; D gene: TRBD1; CDR3 DNA: TGTGCCAGTAGTATGGATAACAGGGGAGCGTTCTTC; CDR3 protein: CASSMDNRGAFF
V gene: TRBV6-1; clone size: once; J gene: TRBJ2-4; D gene: .; CDR3 DNA: TGTGCCAGCAGTGAGGGGGGCAGGGTCCCAAAGGAGTACTTC; CDR3 protein: CASSEGGRVPKEYF
V gene: TRBV19; clone size: .; J gene: TRBJ1-3; D gene: TRBD1; CDR3 DNA: TGTGCCAGTAGTATCGCCCCGGGACAGGGAAACACCATATATTTT; CDR3 protein: CASSIAPGQGNTIYF
V gene: TRBV15; clone size: .; J gene: TRBJ2-7; D gene: .; CDR3 DNA: TGTGCCACCAGCAGGTTTGGAATTTTAGGGGCCTACGAGCAGTACTTC; CDR3 protein: CATSRFGILGAYEQYF
V gene: TRBV7-3; clone size: .; J gene: TRBJ2-6; D gene: .; CDR3 DNA: TGTGCCAGCAGCTTACAGTCATCTGGGGCCAACGTCCTGACTTTC; CDR3 protein: CASSLQSSGANVLTF